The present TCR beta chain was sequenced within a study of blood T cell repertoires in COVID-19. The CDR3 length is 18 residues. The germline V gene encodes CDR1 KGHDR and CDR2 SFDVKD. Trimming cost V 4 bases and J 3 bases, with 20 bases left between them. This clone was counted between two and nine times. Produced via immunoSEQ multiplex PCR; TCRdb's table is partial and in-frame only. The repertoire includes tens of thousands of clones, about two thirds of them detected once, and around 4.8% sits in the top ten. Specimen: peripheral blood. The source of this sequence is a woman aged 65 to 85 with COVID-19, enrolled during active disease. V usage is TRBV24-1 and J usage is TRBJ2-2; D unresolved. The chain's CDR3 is CATSDLPQTLGYTGELFF. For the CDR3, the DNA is TGTGCCACCAGTGACCTCCCCCAGACACTTGGGTACACCGGGGAGCTGTTTTTT.